The rows below give T cell receptor beta chains drawn from one sample of a study of low-dose radiotherapy and immunotherapy resistance in tumors. TCRdb re-called the reads through MiXCR, storing one row per CDR3 protein. The data contain under 110,000 distinct CDR3 sequences, around 20% of them singletons. This specimen was PBMCs, taken after low-dose radiotherapy plus immunotherapy. The source is a male donor with prostate cancer. Each CDR3 is given with its conserved first and last residue. The D gene is left open where the match is weak. Size is omitted from some rows. Given values are once, few, many or a class for expanded clones.

TRBV27	TRBJ2-2	.	many	13	CASTEGGPGELFF	TGTGCCAGCACGGAGGGCGGACCCGGGGAGCTGTTTTTT
TRBV27	TRBJ1-1	.	many	14	CASSSYGGDAEAFF	TGTGCCAGCAGTTCGTACGGGGGCGACGCTGAAGCTTTCTTT
TRBV3-1	TRBJ1-5	TRBD1	many	15	CASSPGQGDNQPQHF	TGTGCCAGCAGCCCGGGACAGGGGGACAATCAGCCCCAGCATTTT
TRBV11-2	TRBJ2-5	TRBD2	many	14	CASSWASGVQTQYF	TGTGCCAGCAGCTGGGCTAGCGGGGTGCAGACCCAGTACTTC
TRBV27	TRBJ1-6	.	.	14	CASSNRDASSPLHF	TGTGCCAGCAGCAACCGGGACGCGAGTTCCCCCCTCCACTTT
TRBV19	TRBJ2-1	TRBD2	many	16	CASSTPVVAGVSEQFF	TGTGCCAGTAGTACCCCGGTGGTAGCGGGGGTGTCTGAGCAGTTCTTC
TRBV6-5	TRBJ1-3	TRBD1	many	14	CASRDTGGGNTIYF	TGTGCCAGCAGGGACACAGGGGGGGGAAACACCATATATTTT
TRBV12-2	TRBJ2-3	.	many	15	CASRSWGDRTDTQYF	TGTGCAAGTCGCTCCTGGGGGGACCGAACAGATACGCAGTATTTT
TRBV18	TRBJ2-1	TRBD2	many	14	CASSPGLAGIEQFF	TGTGCCAGCTCACCAGGACTAGCGGGGATTGAGCAGTTCTTC
TRBV6-5	TRBJ2-7	.	few	14	CASSYSAGAYEQYF	TGTGCCAGCAGTTACTCGGCAGGAGCCTACGAGCAGTACTTC
TRBV20-1	TRBJ1-6	TRBD1	many	16	CSAGQAVSSYNSPLHF	TGCAGTGCCGGACAGGCTGTGAGCTCCTATAATTCACCCCTCCACTTT
TRBV6-5	TRBJ1-3	.	many	13	CASSPYSGNTIYF	TGTGCCAGCAGTCCCTATTCTGGAAACACCATATATTTT
TRBV5-1	TRBJ1-5	.	many	16	CASSFTPQGGGQPQHF	TGCGCCAGCAGCTTCACCCCCCAGGGAGGGGGTCAGCCCCAGCATTTT
TRBV28	TRBJ2-7	.	.	16	CASSLSGNQSSYEQYF	TGTGCCAGCAGTTTATCGGGAAACCAATCCTCCTACGAGCAGTACTTC
TRBV20-1	TRBJ2-7	.	many	13	CSARQRGRYEQYF	TGCAGTGCGAGACAAAGGGGTCGATACGAGCAGTACTTC
TRBV6-1	TRBJ2-7	.	many	10	CASSEGGTSF	TGTGCCAGCAGTGAAGGGGGGACCTCCTTC
TRBV12-3/TRBV12-4	TRBJ1-2	.	many	14	CASSVGGGPLGYTF	TGTGCCAGCAGCGTGGGGGGCGGCCCTTTGGGCTACACCTTC